This T cell receptor beta chain was retrieved from a study of cytomegalovirus exposure and HLA in healthy donors. The germline CDR1 and CDR2 sequences are SGHAT and FQNNGV. The CDR3 consists of 16 residues. Trimming left V 5 bases short and J 2 bases short, with 15 bases between. 60 Vbeta and 13 Jbeta primers were used in PCR. Clones were read by immunoSEQ multiplex PCR, and TCRdb kept only the in-frame ones, dropping some. The sample lists approximately 170,000 clones; around 80% were seen once. These donors, healthy bone marrow donors, were studied. Study-wide results and limits: Generally TCR sequences proved uncommon, though certain public TCRs appeared in numerous donors. A previous analysis found most TCR beta V segments productive roughly 90% or roughly 30% of the time. Later analysis placed DRB1 highest and HLA-C lowest in TCR association rates, which differed by HLA locus.

On this clone: Antigen specificity is unknown.

The sequenced sample was PBMCs. The clonotype was recovered from a woman between 40 and 50 years old in good health and CMV-seropositive. The rearrangement links TRBV11-2 to TRBJ2-2, with D possibly TRBD1 on 6 matching bases. CDR3 bases: TGTGCCAGCAGCCCCTCACCGGGACAAAACACCGGGGAGCTGTTTTTT. It translates to CASSPSPGQNTGELFF.